This T cell receptor (beta chain) comes out of a study of T cells after posttransplantation cyclophosphamide. On the day of bone marrow donation, the related graft donor provided peripheral blood. TCRdb keeps only in-frame clones here, not all; method: immunoSEQ multiplex PCR. The repertoire holds about 66,000 clones, 93% seen once, with approximately 2.7% in the top ten. General study results and limits: Tissue-infiltrating T cells from skin or gut overlapped little with blood T cells. TRB clonality was highly associated with recipient CMV seropositivity and reactivation. Donor CD8+ memory clones often dominated recipient blood repertoires at later times.

CDR1 is MGHDK, CDR2 SYGVNS, per germline. Unmatched junction bases numbered 10, after V lost 6 bases and J lost 5 bases. This CDR3 contains 14 residues. In this sample, this clone turned up once. Its specificity is unknown. Sequences were obtained from PBMCs. The V and J genes are TRBV25-1 and TRBJ2-7; TRBD1 matches 7 bases. The clonotype comes from a woman aged 25 to 45 in good health and a related stem cell transplant donor. This CDR3 is CASSDWDSQDEQYF. DNA of the CDR3: TGTGCCAGCAGCGACTGGGACAGTCAGGACGAGCAGTACTTC.